The rows below give T cell receptor beta chains drawn from one sample of a study of shared clonotypes between healthy human individuals. Assay: immunoSEQ multiplex PCR; the TCRdb copy retains only in-frame clones and omits some. The sample lists 2,500,000 or so clones; just over 90% were seen once. Sequencing was carried out using naive CD4+ T cells sorted from blood. The source is a man younger than 35 in good health. CDR3s include the opening cysteine and the closing phenylalanine or tryptophan. Each record gives: V gene, J gene, D gene, clone size, CDR3 protein, CDR3 DNA. A D gene is named only where the DNA matches it firmly. Clone size, where shown, is once, few, many, or a class for clones that have expanded.

TRBV5-4	TRBJ2-5	-	-	CASSRTGGGGSVSETQYF	TGTGCCAGCAGCCGAACAGGGGGTGGCGGGAGCGTCTCAGAGACCCAGTACTTC
TRBV10-3	TRBJ2-2	-	-	CARNRDKETGELFF	TGTGCCAGGAACCGGGACAAAGAGACCGGGGAGCTGTTTTTT
TRBV30	TRBJ2-1	TRBD2	-	CAWSSWEGIEQFF	TGTGCCTGGAGTTCGTGGGAGGGGATTGAGCAGTTCTTC
TRBV27	TRBJ1-6	-	-	CASSSPSKGRNSPLHF	TGTGCCAGCAGTTCCCCCTCAAAAGGGAGGAATTCACCCCTCCACTTT
TRBV2	TRBJ1-2	-	-	CAKMSGLAGYGYTF	TGTGCCAAAATGTCAGGGTTAGCGGGTTATGGCTACACCTTC
TRBV27	TRBJ2-1	-	once	CASKGWSSYNEQFF	TGTGCCAGCAAAGGATGGAGCTCCTACAATGAGCAGTTCTTC
TRBV11-2	TRBJ2-7	TRBD1	-	CASSLLTSQGANEQYF	TGTGCCAGCAGCTTATTGACCTCACAGGGGGCTAACGAGCAGTACTTC
TRBV18	TRBJ1-1	-	-	CASSPPWSTGVLNTEAFF	TGTGCCAGCTCACCACCGTGGAGCACCGGTGTCTTGAACACTGAAGCTTTCTTT
TRBV28	TRBJ2-7	TRBD1	-	CASSPQGARYEQYF	TGTGCCAGCAGTCCGCAGGGGGCTCGTTACGAGCAGTACTTC
TRBV5-1	TRBJ1-1	TRBD1	-	CASSGQGSLNTEAFF	TGCGCCAGTTCAGGACAGGGGTCTCTGAACACTGAAGCTTTCTTT
TRBV7-9	TRBJ2-1	-	-	CASQTSNSYNEQFF	TGTGCCAGTCAAACTAGCAATTCGTACAATGAGCAGTTCTTC
TRBV6-5	TRBJ1-6	TRBD1	-	CASHQGQTNSPLHF	TGTGCCAGCCACCAGGGACAGACTAATTCACCCCTCCACTTT
TRBV5-6	TRBJ2-2	-	-	CASSLLTGTGELFF	TGTGCCAGCAGCCTATTAACAGGGACCGGGGAGCTGTTTTTT
TRBV7-3	TRBJ2-5	-	-	CASSELSQETQYF	TGTGCCAGCAGCGAGTTGAGCCAAGAGACCCAGTACTTC
TRBV2	TRBJ2-3	-	-	CASKGGGSTDTQYF	TGTGCCAGCAAAGGGGGGGGTAGCACAGATACGCAGTATTTT
TRBV4-2	TRBJ2-4	TRBD2	-	CASSQVGGGVYF	TGTGCCAGCAGCCAAGTGGGCGGGGGGGTTTACTTC
TRBV9	TRBJ2-7	TRBD2	-	CASSAGGAGSHEQYF	TGTGCCAGCAGCGCGGGGGGAGCGGGGAGCCACGAGCAGTACTTC
TRBV2	TRBJ2-3	-	-	CASSPLRAGDTQYF	TGTGCCAGCAGCCCTCTCAGGGCCGGAGATACGCAGTATTTT
TRBV18	TRBJ1-2	-	-	CASSPRPQGHPNYGYTF	TGTGCCAGCTCACCCCGGCCACAGGGCCATCCTAACTATGGCTACACCTTC
TRBV5-1	TRBJ2-3	-	-	CASSLFSGDTQYF	TGCGCCAGCAGCTTGTTTTCCGGAGATACGCAGTATTTT
TRBV2	TRBJ2-3	TRBD1	-	CASSVGTGADTQYF	TGTGCCAGCAGCGTTGGGACAGGGGCAGATACGCAGTATTTT
TRBV29-1	TRBJ1-1	-	-	CSVVGDREAFF	TGCAGCGTTGTTGGAGACAGGGAAGCTTTCTTT
TRBV11-2	TRBJ2-3	TRBD2	-	CASSWTSGGATDTQYF	TGTGCCAGCAGCTGGACTAGCGGGGGGGCCACAGATACGCAGTATTTT
TRBV30	TRBJ1-1	-	few	CAWSLLRETFF	TGTGCCTGGAGTTTACTCAGGGAAACTTTCTTT
TRBV5-6	TRBJ2-3	TRBD2	-	CASSVGTSGTDTQYF	TGTGCCAGCAGCGTTGGGACTAGCGGCACAGATACGCAGTATTTT
TRBV5-6	TRBJ1-2	-	-	CASSLLGANYGYTF	TGTGCCAGCAGCCTCCTAGGAGCTAACTATGGCTACACCTTC
TRBV18	TRBJ2-7	-	-	CASSPLLTALYEQYF	TGTGCCAGCTCACCACTACTGACAGCGCTCTACGAGCAGTACTTC
TRBV12-5	TRBJ1-1	-	-	CASGLGQVLNTEAFF	TGTGCTAGTGGTTTGGGACAGGTACTGAACACTGAAGCTTTCTTT
TRBV6-5	TRBJ1-5	TRBD1	-	CASSTTGESNQPQHF	TGTGCCAGCAGTACCACAGGGGAGAGCAATCAGCCCCAGCATTTT
TRBV28	TRBJ1-1	TRBD1	-	CASSLAGGYTEAFF	TGTGCCAGCAGTTTAGCAGGGGGGTACACTGAAGCTTTCTTT
TRBV7-9	TRBJ1-1	-	-	CASSLALLNTEAFF	TGTGCCAGCAGCTTAGCGCTCCTAAACACTGAAGCTTTCTTT
TRBV5-1	TRBJ2-7	-	-	CASSTGGGPTYEQYF	TGCGCCAGCAGCACCGGGGGCGGGCCAACCTACGAGCAGTACTTC
TRBV6-5	TRBJ2-2	TRBD1	once	CASSYGTGGDGELFF	TGTGCCAGCAGCTATGGGACAGGTGGGGACGGGGAGCTGTTTTTT